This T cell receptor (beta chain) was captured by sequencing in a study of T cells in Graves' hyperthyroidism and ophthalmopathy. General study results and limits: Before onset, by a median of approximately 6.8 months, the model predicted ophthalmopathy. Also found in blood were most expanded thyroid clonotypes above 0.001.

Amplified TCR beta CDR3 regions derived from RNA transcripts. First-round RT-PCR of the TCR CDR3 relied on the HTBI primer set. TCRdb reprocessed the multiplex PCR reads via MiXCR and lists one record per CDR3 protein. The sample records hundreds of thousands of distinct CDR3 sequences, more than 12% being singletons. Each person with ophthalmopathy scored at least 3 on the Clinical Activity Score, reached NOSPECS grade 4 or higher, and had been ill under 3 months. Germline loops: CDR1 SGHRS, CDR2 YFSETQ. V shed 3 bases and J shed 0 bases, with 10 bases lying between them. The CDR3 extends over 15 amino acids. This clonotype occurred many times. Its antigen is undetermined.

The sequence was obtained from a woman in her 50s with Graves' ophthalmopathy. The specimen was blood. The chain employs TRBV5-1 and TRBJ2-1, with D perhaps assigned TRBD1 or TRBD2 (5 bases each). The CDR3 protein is CASSWDVSSYNEQFF. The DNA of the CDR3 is TGCGCCAGCAGCTGGGACGTCAGCTCCTACAATGAGCAGTTCTTC.